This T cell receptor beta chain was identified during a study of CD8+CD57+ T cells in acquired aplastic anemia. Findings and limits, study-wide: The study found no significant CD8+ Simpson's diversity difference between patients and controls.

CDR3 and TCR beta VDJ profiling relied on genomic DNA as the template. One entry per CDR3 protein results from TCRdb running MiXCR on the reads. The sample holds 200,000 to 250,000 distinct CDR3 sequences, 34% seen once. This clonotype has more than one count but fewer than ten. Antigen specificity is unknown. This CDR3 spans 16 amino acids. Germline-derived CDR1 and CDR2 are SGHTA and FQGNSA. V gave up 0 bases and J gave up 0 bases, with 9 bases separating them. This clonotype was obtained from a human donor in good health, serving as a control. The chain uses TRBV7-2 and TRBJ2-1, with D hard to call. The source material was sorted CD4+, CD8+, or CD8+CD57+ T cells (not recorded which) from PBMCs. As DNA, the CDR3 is TGTGCCAGCAGCTTAGCGGGATTTAGCTCCTACAATGAGCAGTTCTTC. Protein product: CASSLAGFSSYNEQFF. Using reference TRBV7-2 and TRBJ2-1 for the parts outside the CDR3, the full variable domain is GAGVSQSPSNKVTEKGKDVELRCDPISGHTALYWYRQSLGQGLEFLIYFQGNSAPDKSGLPSDRFSAERTGGSVSTLTIQRTQQEDSAVYLCASSLAGFSSYNEQFFGPGTRLTVL.